What follows are 30 T cell receptor beta chains derived from one specimen sequenced in a study of T cell responses to AZD1222 COVID-19 vaccine. Assay: immunoSEQ multiplex PCR; the TCRdb copy retains only in-frame clones and omits some. Among some 100,000 clones listed, about 90% were seen once. Sequences were derived from peripheral blood, sampled on day 0 of AZD1222 vaccination. The receptors were gathered from an adult in good health.

The chain is built from TRBV6-1 and TRBJ1-5, with 9 positions matching TRBD1. CDR1 and CDR2 (germline): MNHNS, SASEGT. The CDR3 has 15 residues. With V trimmed by 3 bases and J by 6 bases, 6 bases remained unmatched. The DNA of the CDR3 is TGTGCCAGCAGTGATACAGGGGGCGGATTTCAGCCCCAGCATTTT. Its protein product is CASSDTGGGFQPQHF.

This sequence joins TRBV5-4 and TRBJ1-4, with D maybe TRBD1 (5 bases). The ends were cut back, 3 bases at V and 8 bases at J, with 14 bases in the middle. Germline V CDR1 and CDR2: SGHNT, YYREEE (reference sequence). The length of the CDR3 is 14 residues. Here the CDR3 reads CASSSLGVQEKLFF. The CDR3 nucleotides are TGTGCCAGCAGCTCACTGGGGGTGCAGGAAAAACTGTTTTTT.

V is TRBV19 and J is TRBJ2-3; D gene unclear. Trimming stripped 4 bases from V and 0 bases from J, with 8 bases between. Germline V lookup: CDR1 LNHDA, CDR2 SQIVND (reference sequence). The CDR3 is 14 residues long. This CDR3 reads CASSNLSSTDTQYF. CDR3 bases: TGTGCCAGTAGTAACCTATCTAGCACAGATACGCAGTATTTT.

The chain recombines TRBV7-9 with TRBJ2-7, with 11 bases that match TRBD1. Germline CDR1 is SEHNR and CDR2 is FQNEAQ (reference sequence). V trimming: 5 bases; J trimming: 5 bases; junction bases outside the gene matches: 8. The CDR3 is made up of 15 amino acids. CDR3 sequence reads: CASSLLRTGGHEQYF. CDR3 DNA: TGTGCCAGCAGCCTACTTCGGACAGGGGGCCACGAGCAGTACTTC. The full variable domain, rest sourced from reference TRBV7-9 and TRBJ2-7, is DTGVSQNPRHKITKRGQNVTFRCDPISEHNRLYWYRQTLGQGPEFLTYFQNEAQLEKSRLLSDRFSAERPKGSFSTLEIQRTEQGDSAMYLCASSLLRTGGHEQYFGPGTRLTVT.

The chain links TRBV29-1 to TRBJ2-3; D remains unclear. The CDR3 runs to 13 residues. V dropped 8 bases and J dropped 2 bases, with 14 bases sitting between them. From germline, CDR1 is SQVTM and CDR2 ANQGSEA. The CDR3 spells CSSSQTLTDTQYF. CDR3 in DNA: TGCAGCTCTAGTCAGACACTCACAGATACGCAGTATTTT.

The CDR3 region is CASSSLTGRADTQYF. The CDR3 DNA is TGCGCCAGCAGCAGCCTAACAGGGCGGGCAGATACGCAGTATTTT. The chain recombines TRBV5-1 with TRBJ2-3; TRBD1 might be the D (6 bases). Looked up from germline, CDR1 is SGHRS and CDR2 is YFSETQ. Trimming took 4 bases from V and 4 from J, leaving 16 bases between them. This CDR3 has 15 amino acids. Full variable domain (remainder filled in from reference TRBV5-1 and TRBJ2-3): KAGVTQTPRYLIKTRGQQVTLSCSPISGHRSVSWYQQTPGQGLQFLFEYFSETQRNKGNFPGRFSGRQFSNSRSEMNVSTLELGDSALYLCASSSLTGRADTQYFGPGTRLTVL.

The V gene is TRBV20-1, the J gene TRBJ1-1, with TRBD1 matching 8 bases. The CDR3 sequence is 14 residues long. The V segment lost 3 bases and the J segment 0 bases; nucleotides outside the gene matches: 3. Germline lookup yields CDR1 DFQATT and CDR2 SNEGSKA (reference sequence). CDR3 in DNA: TGCAGTGCTAGTCCAGGGGGCATGAACACTGAAGCTTTCTTT. This codes for CSASPGGMNTEAFF.

The V gene is TRBV3-1 (or the pseudogene TRBV3-2), the J gene TRBJ1-6; D remains ambiguous. CDR1 is LGHDT, CDR2 YNNKEL, per germline (reference sequence). The V end lost 1 base, the J end lost 5 bases, and 6 bases lay between the germline ends. The CDR3 has 14 residues. CDR3 DNA sequence: TGTGCCAGCAGCCAAGGCCATAATAATTCACCCCTCCACTTT. Translated: CASSQGHNNSPLHF.

The chain combines TRBV27 with TRBJ2-1; D is uncertain. This CDR3 has 15 residues. Trimming pared 5 bases from V and 0 bases from J, leaving 11 bases between. Germline V lookup: CDR1 MNHEY, CDR2 SMNVEV (reference sequence). For the CDR3, the DNA is TGTGCCAGCAGTGCGGCCGGATCCTCCTACAATGAGCAGTTCTTC. Amino acids: CASSAAGSSYNEQFF.

V is TRBV12-3 or TRBV12-4 and J is TRBJ2-1; D perhaps matches TRBD2 (6 bases). The CDR3 extends over 13 amino acids. The V end lost 4 bases, the J end lost 10 bases, and 14 bases lay between the germline ends. CDR3: CASSSGGPHEQFF. In DNA, the CDR3 is TGTGCCAGCAGTTCTGGAGGGCCGCACGAGCAGTTCTTC.

This clone was observed once. The chain combines TRBV9 with TRBJ2-1; the D gene is possibly TRBD1 (6 bases). CDR1 and CDR2 (germline): SGDLS, YYNGEE. Trimming left V 0 bases short and J 8 bases short, with 9 bases between. The CDR3 runs 13 residues. Here the CDR3 reads CASSVAQGYEQFF. As DNA, the CDR3 is TGTGCCAGCAGCGTAGCTCAGGGGTATGAGCAGTTCTTC.

This rearrangement joins TRBV24-1 to TRBJ2-3; no definite D call. V shed 3 bases and J shed 6 bases, with 15 bases lying between them. The germline V gene has CDR1 KGHDR and CDR2 SFDVKD. The CDR3 runs 15 residues. The CDR3 bases are TGTGCCACCAGTGATCCGGGCCAGGTCACGGATACGCAGTATTTT. It specifies CATSDPGQVTDTQYF.

This chain connects TRBV5-4 to TRBJ2-3; 9 bases are shared with TRBD1. This CDR3 is 16 amino acids long. Germline CDR1 SGHNT, CDR2 YYREEE (reference sequence). Trimming at V came to 4 bases and at J to 2 bases, leaving 8 bases not matched to a gene. Written as DNA, the CDR3 is TGTGCCAGCAGCCCTGGGGGACAGGGACCCACAGATACGCAGTATTTT. Translation: CASSPGGQGPTDTQYF.

In its sample, this clone was seen once. The genes are TRBV19 and TRBJ2-1; 14 nucleotides line up with TRBD2. The junction had 18 bases not matched to a gene; V was cut back by 7 bases and J by 7 bases. The CDR3 spans 19 residues. The germline V gene encodes CDR1 LNHDA and CDR2 SQIVND (reference sequence). CDR3 sequence: CASMGAGLAGVRSGNEQFF. The CDR3 coding sequence is TGTGCCAGTATGGGGGCGGGACTAGCGGGAGTCAGATCAGGAAATGAGCAGTTCTTC.

This clone was recorded only once. V and J are TRBV19 and TRBJ2-6; TRBD2 might be the D (5 bases). V dropped 8 bases and J dropped 0 bases, with 8 bases sitting between them. Germline-derived CDR1 and CDR2 are LNHDA and SQIVND (reference sequence). CDR3 size: 14 residues. CDR3 nucleotide sequence: TGTGCCAGTTATGGGAGCTCTGGGGCCAACGTCCTGACTTTC. Residues: CASYGSSGANVLTF.

The chain links TRBV6-5 to TRBJ1-2; weak D call: TRBD1 (6 bases). Trimming took off 4 bases at V and 2 bases at J, with 8 bases between the two ends. CDR3 length: 13 residues. Germline values: CDR1 MNHEY, CDR2 SVGAGI. The CDR3 spells CASSFRGNYGYTF. CDR3 DNA sequence: TGTGCCAGCAGTTTTAGGGGGAACTATGGCTACACCTTC.

The chain links TRBV28 to TRBJ2-7, with 7 bases matching TRBD2. In germline, CDR1 is MDHEN, CDR2 SYDVKM. This CDR3 comprises 18 residues. The V gene end was trimmed by 5 bases and the J gene end by 0 bases; junction bases not matched to a gene: 16. The CDR3 sequence: CASSAILRGEGYSYEQYF. The CDR3 DNA is TGTGCCAGCAGTGCCATCCTCCGAGGGGAGGGATACTCCTACGAGCAGTACTTC.

This chain links TRBV5-1 with TRBJ2-7; D perhaps matches TRBD2 (5 bases). Trimming left V 0 bases short and J 1 base short, with 8 bases between. The CDR3 totals 14 residues. Looked up from germline, CDR1 is SGHRS and CDR2 is YFSETQ. CDR3 sequence reads: CASSLAPGSYEQYF. The CDR3 DNA is TGCGCCAGCAGCTTGGCACCGGGATCCTACGAGCAGTACTTC.

The chain employs TRBV9 and TRBJ2-7; D may be TRBD1 (6 bases). This CDR3 has 18 amino acids. The V and J ends lost 3 bases and 9 bases respectively, with 31 bases between them. Germline V gene sequence: CDR1 SGDLS, CDR2 YYNGEE. This CDR3 reads CASSDSSSNRDTEIGQYF. The CDR3 coding sequence is TGTGCCAGCAGCGATAGTAGTAGCAACCGGGACACGGAGATAGGGCAGTACTTC.

The chain has TRBV6-4 and TRBJ1-6; the D gene is possibly TRBD1 (5 bases). Germline assignment: CDR1 MRHNA and CDR2 SNTAGT. The CDR3 runs 17 residues. Trimming took off 4 bases at V and 6 bases at J, with 19 bases between the two ends. The DNA for the CDR3 is TGTGCCAGCAGTGTCGGGACGGGTGACCCCTTTAATTCACCCCTCCACTTT. Translation: CASSVGTGDPFNSPLHF.

The V and J genes are TRBV10-3 and TRBJ2-1; TRBD2 aligns across 11 bases. The V gene's germline CDR1 is ENHRY and CDR2 SYGVKD. The CDR3 runs 19 residues. The V and J ends lost 0 bases and 0 bases, in that order; junction bases with no gene match: 7. In DNA form, the CDR3 reads TGTGCCATCAGTGAGTCGCCGGGACTAGCGGAGAGCTCCTACAATGAGCAGTTCTTC. Its translation is CAISESPGLAESSYNEQFF.

The rearrangement uses TRBV18 and TRBJ2-3; D unresolved. The CDR3 sequence is 15 residues long. V shed 3 bases and J shed 2 bases, with 12 bases lying between them. Germline lookup yields CDR1 KGHSH and CDR2 LQKENI. The CDR3 DNA follows: TGTGCCAGCTCACCGGCGCGATCTTCCACAGATACGCAGTATTTT. Its translation: CASSPARSSTDTQYF.

The J gene is TRBJ1-2, the V gene TRBV5-1, with 10 bases aligning to TRBD1. CDR1 and CDR2 (germline): SGHRS, YFSETQ. The ends lost 4 bases at V and 6 bases at J; junction bases unmatched: 6. This CDR3 spans 14 amino acids. CDR3 protein: CASSASDRGDGYTF. Written as DNA, the CDR3 is TGCGCCAGCAGCGCTTCGGACAGGGGGGATGGCTACACCTTC. Full variable domain (rest looked up from reference TRBV5-1 and TRBJ1-2): KAGVTQTPRYLIKTRGQQVTLSCSPISGHRSVSWYQQTPGQGLQFLFEYFSETQRNKGNFPGRFSGRQFSNSRSEMNVSTLELGDSALYLCASSASDRGDGYTFGSGTRLTVV.

V and J are TRBV7-7 and TRBJ1-1; D is unresolved. Germline CDR1 reads SSHAT; CDR2 reads FNYEAQ (reference sequence). This CDR3 spans 13 amino acids. The ends were cut back, 4 bases at V and 1 base at J, with 7 bases in the middle. CDR3 protein: CASSSTPNTEAFF. In DNA form, the CDR3 reads TGTGCCAGCAGCTCTACACCGAACACTGAAGCTTTCTTT.

This sequence joins TRBV7-9 and TRBJ1-2, with 9 bases fitting TRBD1. The CDR3 extends over 14 amino acids. V lost 6 bases and J lost 4; bases outside the gene matches: 6. The V gene's germline CDR1 is SEHNR and CDR2 FQNEAQ (reference sequence). CDR3 region: CASRGQGSAYGYTF. DNA for the CDR3: TGTGCCAGCAGGGGACAGGGATCTGCCTATGGCTACACCTTC. Using reference TRBV7-9 and TRBJ1-2 for the parts outside the CDR3, the full variable domain is DTGVSQNPRHKITKRGQNVTFRCDPISEHNRLYWYRQTLGQGPEFLTYFQNEAQLEKSRLLSDRFSAERPKGSFSTLEIQRTEQGDSAMYLCASRGQGSAYGYTFGSGTRLTVV.

The count of this clone is one. The chain has TRBV30 and TRBJ2-7; TRBD2 agrees at 9 bases. CDR1 is GTSNPN and CDR2 is SVGIG in the germline V gene (reference sequence). With V trimmed by 0 bases and J by 3 bases, 6 bases remained unmatched. There are 15 residues in the CDR3. The CDR3 sequence: CAWSVGLAGYYEQYF. The CDR3 region has the DNA TGTGCCTGGAGTGTGGGTCTAGCGGGATACTACGAGCAGTACTTC.

The chain couples TRBV19 to TRBJ1-3; D uncertain. V lost 5 bases, J lost 1 base, and 9 bases lay in between. This CDR3 has 14 residues. Per the germline V gene, CDR1 is LNHDA and CDR2 is SQIVND (reference sequence). The CDR3 spells CASSARESGNTIYF. The CDR3 region has the DNA TGTGCCAGTAGTGCGAGGGAATCTGGAAACACCATATATTTT.

The V call is TRBV3-1 (or the pseudogene TRBV3-2), the J call TRBJ2-7; D is ambiguous. Trimming took off 3 bases at V and 5 bases at J, with 17 bases between the two ends. CDR1 and CDR2 from the germline V gene are LGHDT and YNNKEL (reference sequence). The CDR3 has 15 residues. This CDR3 reads CASSQHPMTRDEQYF. The CDR3 nucleotides are TGTGCCAGCAGCCAGCACCCAATGACCCGGGACGAGCAGTACTTC.

The chain has TRBV29-1 and TRBJ2-3; D could derive from TRBD1 or TRBD2 (5 bases each). This CDR3 region has 16 residues. Germline V lookup: CDR1 SQVTM, CDR2 ANQGSEA. V lost 4 bases and J 2 bases, leaving 19 bases between the germline ends. Here the CDR3 reads CSVALELGVTTDTQYF. CDR3 nucleotides: TGCAGCGTTGCCCTGGAGCTGGGGGTAACCACAGATACGCAGTATTTT.

The chain uses TRBV5-4 and TRBJ1-4; D possibly corresponds to TRBD1 (6 bases). The germline V gene has CDR1 SGHNT and CDR2 YYREEE (reference sequence). V dropped 4 bases and J dropped 1 base, with 8 bases sitting between them. This CDR3 has 14 residues. The CDR3 here is CASSPGVTNEKLFF. CDR3 sequence (DNA): TGTGCCAGCAGCCCAGGGGTAACTAATGAAAAACTGTTTTTT.